This TCR beta chain comes out of a study of T cell responses to AZD1222 COVID-19 vaccine. Here immunoSEQ multiplex PCR was the method, and the copy in TCRdb shows in-frame clones only, minus some. The top ten hold 2% to 3% of the sample, which has 90,000 to 120,000 clones, 87% seen once. Trimming left V 4 bases short and J 4 bases short, with 11 bases between. CDR3 length: 13 amino acids. Germline values: CDR1 SGHDT, CDR2 YYEEEE. This clone has a single count. Its antigen is unidentified. Study-level points and caveats: Clonal diversity may have been underestimated, and the donors were mostly white British, with more females than males. Repertoire sampling was restricted to post-peak T cell response timepoints.

This rearrangement joins TRBV5-6 to TRBJ1-2; D is undetermined. The sequence derives from an adult who received the AZD1222 COVID-19 vaccine. Sequenced here: peripheral blood, sampled 28 days after the second AZD1222 dose. This chain's CDR3 is CASSPDDGYGYTF. The CDR3, as DNA: TGTGCCAGCAGCCCCGACGATGGCTATGGCTACACCTTC. Filled out from reference TRBV5-6 and TRBJ1-2, the complete variable domain reads DAGVTQSPTHLIKTRGQQVTLRCSPKSGHDTVSWYQQALGQGPQFIFQYYEEEERQRGNFPDRFSGHQFPNYSSELNVNALLLGDSALYLCASSPDDGYGYTFGSGTRLTVV.